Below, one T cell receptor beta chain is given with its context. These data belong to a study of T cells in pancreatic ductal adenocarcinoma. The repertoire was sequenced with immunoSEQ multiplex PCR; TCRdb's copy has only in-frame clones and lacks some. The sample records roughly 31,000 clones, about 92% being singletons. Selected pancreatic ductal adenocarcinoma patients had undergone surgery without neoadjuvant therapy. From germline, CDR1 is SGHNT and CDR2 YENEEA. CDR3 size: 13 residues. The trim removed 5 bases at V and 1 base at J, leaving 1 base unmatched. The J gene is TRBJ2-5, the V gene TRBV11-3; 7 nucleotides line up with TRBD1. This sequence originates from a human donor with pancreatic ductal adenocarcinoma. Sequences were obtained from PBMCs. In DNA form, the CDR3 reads TGTGCCAGCAGCCAGGGGGTCCAAGAGACCCAGTACTTC. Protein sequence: CASSQGVQETQYF.